The 14 T cell receptor beta chains presented below share a single source sample, sequenced in a study of shared clonotypes between healthy human individuals. Profiled with immunoSEQ multiplex PCR; TCRdb holds only in-frame clones, not every one. Of around 980,000 clones in the sample, around three quarters were seen once. Source material: memory CD4+ T cells from PBMCs. Subset described: CD45RA-negative fraction. The receptors originated from a man younger than 35 in good health. Some clones in this sample may be carry-over from other donors' samples.

This chain connects TRBV5-4 to TRBJ2-7; D is unresolved. Looked up from germline, CDR1 is SGHNT and CDR2 is YYREEE (reference sequence). The V end was cut by 5 bases, the J end by 0 bases, with 15 bases between. CDR3 size: 15 residues. CDR3 DNA: TGTGCCAGCAGTCCCGACACACCCACCTCCTACGAGCAGTACTTC. It yields the protein CASSPDTPTSYEQYF.

A few counts support this clone. The chain recombines TRBV29-1 with TRBJ2-7; TRBD2 agrees at 7 bases. Germline trimming cut 7 bases from V and 5 bases from J; bases unmatched to any gene: 11. Germline V gene data show CDR1 as SQVTM and CDR2 as ANQGSEA. The length of the CDR3 is 13 residues. The CDR3 loop is CSAARLAGDEQYF. In DNA form, the CDR3 reads TGCAGCGCCGCCCGTCTGGCGGGAGACGAGCAGTACTTC.

The gene calls are TRBV4-2 and TRBJ2-1; D may be TRBD1 or TRBD2 (5 bases each). Trimming pared 5 bases from V and 1 base from J, leaving 12 bases between. The CDR3 has 15 residues. In germline, CDR1 is LGHNA, CDR2 YNFKEQ. The CDR3 nucleotides read TGTGCCAGCAGCATCGGGGACGGATCCTACAATGAGCAGTTCTTC. Translation gives CASSIGDGSYNEQFF.

CDR3 in amino acids: CASSLVQGASQPQHF. CDR3 in DNA: TGTGCCAGCAGCTTAGTACAGGGGGCATCCCAGCCCCAGCATTTT. The rearrangement links TRBV7-2 to TRBJ1-5; 9 bases align to TRBD1. CDR1 is SGHTA and CDR2 is FQGNSA in the germline V gene. Germline trimming cut 1 base from V and 7 bases from J; bases unmatched to any gene: 5. The CDR3 contains 15 residues.

To note about this clone: This likely traces to a read error, being one base from a far larger clone. Other nucleotide sequences from this sample produce the same CDR3. The chain has TRBV7-9 and TRBJ2-3; D is undetermined. Trimming left V 3 bases short and J 4 bases short, with 2 bases between. Germline CDR1 reads SEHNR; CDR2 reads FQNEAQ (reference sequence). The CDR3 length is 11 residues. The CDR3 spells CASSLADTQYF. CDR3 nucleotide sequence: TGTGCCAGCAGCTTGGCAGATACGCAGTATTTT.

The genes are TRBV28 and TRBJ1-4, with 11 nucleotides matching TRBD1. This CDR3 region has 17 residues. V lost 7 bases to trimming and J lost 8 bases; unmatched junction nucleotides: 15. Germline-derived CDR1 and CDR2 are MDHEN and SYDVKM. The CDR3 is CASTTTGTGGRKEKLFF. DNA for the CDR3: TGTGCCAGCACTACTACCGGGACAGGGGGGAGAAAAGAAAAACTGTTTTTT.

This chain uses TRBV4-1 with TRBJ2-5; 9 nucleotides agree with TRBD2. V lost 4 bases and J lost 5; bases outside the gene matches: 2. The CDR3 runs 13 residues. CDR1 MGHRA and CDR2 YSYEKL come from the germline V gene. CDR3 residues: CASSPSGTETQYF. The CDR3 DNA reads TGCGCCAGCAGCCCTAGCGGGACCGAGACCCAGTACTTC.

The chain employs TRBV7-9 and TRBJ2-3, with a possible D match to TRBD2 (5 bases). Germline CDR1 is SEHNR and CDR2 is FQNEAQ (reference sequence). V was clipped by 3 bases and J by 5 bases, with 15 bases between them. The CDR3 has 15 amino acids. The chain's CDR3 is CASSLASGLVDTQYF. The CDR3 DNA is TGTGCCAGCAGCTTGGCTTCCGGACTGGTAGATACGCAGTATTTT. Based on the CDR3 plus reference TRBV7-9 and TRBJ2-3, the full variable domain is DTGVSQNPRHKITKRGQNVTFRCDPISEHNRLYWYRQTLGQGPEFLTYFQNEAQLEKSRLLSDRFSAERPKGSFSTLEIQRTEQGDSAMYLCASSLASGLVDTQYFGPGTRLTVL.

This chain's CDR3 is CASSQGRLDYYSEAFF. DNA of the CDR3: TGCGCCAGCAGCCAAGGGAGGTTGGATTACTACTCTGAAGCTTTCTTT. The chain carries TRBV4-1 and TRBJ1-1; D is uncertain. Trimming stripped 1 base from V and 6 bases from J, with 18 bases between. CDR1 is MGHRA and CDR2 is YSYEKL in the germline V gene. This CDR3 region has 16 residues.

The rearrangement links TRBV7-9 to TRBJ1-5; 8 nucleotides match TRBD1. There are 16 residues in the CDR3. Trimming cost V 0 bases and J 9 bases; bases outside gene matches: 10. The germline gives CDR1 SEHNR, CDR2 FQNEAQ (reference sequence). The DNA for the CDR3 is TGTGCCAGCAGCTTAGCAGCAGGGACAGGCAGTGGGCCCCAGCATTTT. This encodes CASSLAAGTGSGPQHF.

The chain carries TRBV6-6 and TRBJ2-5; TRBD1 aligns across 9 bases. The CDR3 has 15 amino acids. The junction had 5 bases not matched to a gene; V was cut back by 4 bases and J by 2 bases. Per germline, CDR1 MNHNY and CDR2 SVGAGI (reference sequence). CDR3 nucleotides: TGTGCCAGCAGTTTTCCGGGACAGGGTCAAGAGACCCAGTACTTC. Protein: CASSFPGQGQETQYF.

V gene TRBV6-5 combines with J gene TRBJ2-1; D is ambiguous. This CDR3 region has 12 residues. Between the trimmed V and J ends, which lost 6 bases and 10 bases, there was a span of 13 bases. Germline CDR1 is MNHEY and CDR2 is SVGAGI. The CDR3 DNA sequence: TGTGCCAGCAGCCCACCTACTCGGGAGCAGTTCTTC. Its translation: CASSPPTREQFF.

V and J are TRBV7-8 and TRBJ2-1, with D hard to call. The germline V gene encodes CDR1 SGHVS and CDR2 FQNEAQ. Between the trimmed V and J ends, which lost 5 bases and 4 bases, there was a span of 12 bases. The CDR3 length is 14 residues. The CDR3 bases are TGTGCCAGCAGCAAGGGTAACCGGTACAATGAGCAGTTCTTC. Its translation is CASSKGNRYNEQFF.

This clone has only one observation. The chain couples TRBV7-9 to TRBJ2-5, with TRBD1 as a possible D gene (7 bases). This CDR3 is built from 15 residues. Deletions cut 5 bases from V and 2 bases from J, with 15 bases between. Germline V gene data show CDR1 as SEHNR and CDR2 as FQNEAQ (reference sequence). This chain's CDR3 is CASSTRGRRQETQYF. The CDR3 DNA follows: TGTGCCAGCAGCACCAGGGGGAGGAGGCAAGAGACCCAGTACTTC.